Below, one TCR beta chain is given with its context. Its recognized antigen is unknown. No much larger clone is present one base from it, and per-base qualities are unavailable. The data belong to a study of blood T cell repertoires in COVID-19 (TCRdb year 2020). At the level of the whole study: Collaborator samples came from the United States, Italy and Spain and covered acute and convalescent phases of COVID-19. The prospective study material was composed of cDNA or gDNA derived from T cells, B-cell-depleted T cells, or PBMCs. The dataset comprised deeply sampled blood TCRbeta repertoires from subjects exposed to, actively infected with, or recovered from COVID-19. The repertoires were released in a freely available public database meant as a resource for research on the immune response to SARS-CoV-2. Samples were obtained from the ongoing ImmuneRACE study (first 160 participants) and from over a thousand subjects provided by 6 global collaborators. A de-identified subject ID, COVID-19 status, age in years and sex were almost always included in the sample metadata. HLA class I and class II types, where available, came from metadata supplied by the sample provider rather than from assay-based typing.

Whole blood was collected in K2EDTA tubes by collaborating institutions according to the institutions' own protocols. For TCRbeta analysis, collaborators shipped samples as frozen whole blood, isolated PBMCs, or DNA extracted from either of those sample types. Spanning cysteine to phenylalanine, the CDR3 consists of 15 amino acids. Just CDR3 DNA is preserved here, 45 bases in frame from base 1. Deletion took 5 bases off V and 3 bases off J, with a span of 13 bases between the germline ends. The germline V gene yields SGHAT for CDR1 and FQNNGV for CDR2. What the study reported, not specific to this receptor: How much clinical and demographic metadata was included differed by source and by participant, and the metadata was provided uncurated.

The immunoSEQ Assay, a bias-controlled multiplex PCR, was used to amplify TCRbeta CDR3 regions from genomic DNA. The authors processed their data as follows. Nucleated cell counts per sample were estimated from amplification of reference gene primers within the assay. Sequence reads were collapsed and filtered to measure the absolute abundance of every unique TCRbeta CDR3 rearrangement. For each sample, productive Simpson clonality was calculated as the square root of Simpson's diversity index over productive rearrangements. The clones in this table, taken by TCRdb from immuneACCESS, are in-frame only. Not every clone is retained; where verified, under half of the shortfall comes from an unresolved V gene, and the cause of the rest is unknown. That table gives V, J and clone size, and the DNA gave D and trimming. The sample profile shows some 87,000 clones; around 80% of them were found once. 24% of the sample goes to the ten largest clones.

The V and J segments used are TRBV11-2 and TRBJ1-4, with no D gene named confidently. Material for sequencing was peripheral blood. The receptor was derived from a human donor in a cohort sampled during active COVID-19. The CDR3 is CASSKRGPSNEKLFF. The sequenced DNA is TGTGCCAGCAGCAAACGAGGGCCCTCTAATGAAAAACTGTTTTTT.